This TCR beta chain was profiled in a study of brain T cells in children with intractable seizures. Study-wide findings and caveats: Only CDR3 sequence similarity suggested viral specificity, without known HCMV serostatus.

The length of the CDR3 is 12 residues. Looked up from germline, CDR1 is LGHDT and CDR2 is YNNKEL (reference sequence). The V end lost 6 bases, the J end lost 10 bases, and 12 bases lay between the germline ends. The time point: blood from clinic visit 5 months post-surgery; TSC patient then seizure free. Concerning this clone itself: Its matching antigen is unknown.

TCRdb's table, derived via immunoSEQ multiplex PCR, lists solely in-frame clones and lacks some. The sample yields around 340,000 clones, over 90% seen once. Here the sequenced sample was peripheral blood, taken 4 to 6 months after surgery. This chain links TRBV3-1 (or the pseudogene TRBV3-2) with TRBJ1-4, with D uncertain. This TCR was recovered from a boy less than two years old with tuberous sclerosis and intractable seizures. CDR3 in amino acids: CASRLGIGKLFF. CDR3 DNA: TGTGCCAGCAGGCTAGGGATCGGAAAACTGTTTTTT.